This record looks at one T cell receptor beta chain sequence and its context. Its cognate antigen is unknown. Libraries were prepared by immunoSEQ multiplex PCR; TCRdb keeps only in-frame clonotypes and omits some of them. The data contain approximately 61,000 clones, 75% to 90% of them singletons. Per germline, CDR1 LNHDA and CDR2 SQIVND (reference sequence). The V end lost 0 bases, the J end lost 3 bases, and 20 bases lay between the germline ends. The CDR3 extends over 19 amino acids. The sort gate was single viable CD3+CD4+CD8-CD45RO+ cells for memory CD4+ T cells. Donors' CMV status reflects serum IgG against pp150, pp28, p38, p52. The source of the sample is a study of memory CD4+ T cells and cytomegalovirus serostatus. Overall study context: Donors were healthy Belgian adults, under ten CMV seropositive and 20 to 30 seronegative. Whole-study findings and limits: Suggested: most of the CMV-linked TCR signature lies in CD4+ memory cells.

The specimen sequenced was memory CD4+ T cells from blood. The chain employs TRBV19 and TRBJ1-4; D not certain. This sequence originates from an adult in good health and CMV-seronegative. The CDR3 nucleotides are TGTGCCAGTAGTATAGATTGGGAGTACGCACTCGTTCCTAATGAAAAACTGTTTTTT. Translation gives CASSIDWEYALVPNEKLFF.